This T cell receptor beta chain was documented in a study of technical replicates of blood from a few donors (dated by TCRdb to the late 2010s). V was cut back by 7 bases and J by 4 bases, leaving a gap of 19 bases between them. The germline V gene encodes CDR1 LNHDA and CDR2 SQIVND (reference sequence). Taken from cysteine to phenylalanine, the CDR3 has 15 residues. The sequence is cut down to CDR3 DNA, 45 bases in frame from base 1. The library was built by means of the immunoSEQ multiplex PCR assay. The table was pulled from immuneACCESS by TCRdb, which kept in-frame rearrangements only. Such tables lose some clones; where checked, under half of the loss comes from unresolved V genes, and the rest has no known cause. This sample is represented by over 90,000 clones; 90% to 97% of them were singletons. The ten top clones hold less than 0.45% of the sample. The count of this clone is one. Its recognized antigen is unknown. It has no much larger one-base neighbor in the sample; base qualities were not kept.

The receptor was isolated from a human donor in good health. The rearranged chain carries TRBV19 and TRBJ1-1; there is no confident call for the D gene. The sample was T cells isolated from PBMCs. Read as DNA, the sequence is TGTGCCAGTACTCTGAAGCCTCAGGTGGGCACTGAAGCTTTCTTT. Its translation is CASTLKPQVGTEAFF.